Listed here are 6 T cell receptor beta chains from one sample, sequenced in a study of blood T cell repertoires in COVID-19 (dated by TCRdb to 2018 to 2020). The library was made by the immunoSEQ multiplex PCR assay. Held by TCRdb, this immuneACCESS table contains in-frame sequences only and omits some clones. Under half of the omission traces to an unresolved V gene where checked; the cause of the rest is unknown. For this sample there are around 360,000 clones; approximately 89% appear just once. Roughly a tenth of the sample goes to the ten largest clones. Material: peripheral blood. The receptors shown here come from a woman younger than 45 with COVID-19, enrolled during active disease.

The J gene is TRBJ2-5, the V gene TRBV18; possible D gene TRBD1, 6 bases. CDR1 is KGHSH and CDR2 is LQKENI in the germline V gene. The V gene lost 0 bases and the J gene lost 4 bases, with 12 bases spanning the gap. The CDR3 spans 15 residues. The CDR3 nucleotides are TGTGCCAGCTCACCACCCGCACAGGGCGGAGAGACCCAGTACTTC. As protein: CASSPPAQGGETQYF.

The chain couples TRBV14 to TRBJ1-1; unclear D gene. V gave up 3 bases and J gave up 0 bases, with 5 bases separating them. Germline CDR1 and CDR2: SGHDN and FVKESK. The CDR3 extends over 13 amino acids. The DNA for the CDR3 is TGTGCCAGCAGCCATCATTTGAACACTGAAGCTTTCTTT. Amino acid sequence: CASSHHLNTEAFF.

The chain has TRBV5-6 and TRBJ2-5; the match to TRBD1 covers 7 bases. This CDR3 is built from 14 residues. Germline CDR1 SGHDT, CDR2 YYEEEE. The J segment lost 4 bases and the V segment lost 0 bases, leaving 3 bases of the junction unmatched. CDR3 nucleotide sequence: TGTGCCAGCAGCTTGGTTAAGGGGGCAGAGACCCAGTACTTC. The encoded protein is CASSLVKGAETQYF.

The chain uses TRBV7-3 and TRBJ2-2; the match to TRBD1 covers 8 bases. The CDR3 is 15 amino acids. From germline, CDR1 is SGHTA and CDR2 FQGTGA. Trimming removed 5 bases from V and 5 bases from J; junction bases left unmatched: 7. The CDR3 bases are TGTGCCAGCAGCACTGGACAGGGTGGAACCGGGGAGCTGTTTTTT. Translated, it gives CASSTGQGGTGELFF.

J is TRBJ2-3 and V is TRBV7-3; D unclear. Germline CDR1 is SGHTA and CDR2 is FQGTGA. The CDR3 spans 13 residues. V lost 4 bases to trimming and J lost 2 bases, with 7 bases between them. The CDR3: CASSYTHTDTQYF. The CDR3 region has the DNA TGTGCCAGCAGCTATACTCACACAGATACGCAGTATTTT.

The CDR3 DNA sequence: TGTGCCAGCAGTGAAGATTATGGGGCCAACGTCCTGACTTTC. Translated, it gives CASSEDYGANVLTF. The gene calls are TRBV6-1 and TRBJ2-6; no clear D. Deletions cut 1 base from V and 3 bases from J, with 4 bases between. The CDR3 has 14 residues. The germline V gene has CDR1 MNHNS and CDR2 SASEGT.